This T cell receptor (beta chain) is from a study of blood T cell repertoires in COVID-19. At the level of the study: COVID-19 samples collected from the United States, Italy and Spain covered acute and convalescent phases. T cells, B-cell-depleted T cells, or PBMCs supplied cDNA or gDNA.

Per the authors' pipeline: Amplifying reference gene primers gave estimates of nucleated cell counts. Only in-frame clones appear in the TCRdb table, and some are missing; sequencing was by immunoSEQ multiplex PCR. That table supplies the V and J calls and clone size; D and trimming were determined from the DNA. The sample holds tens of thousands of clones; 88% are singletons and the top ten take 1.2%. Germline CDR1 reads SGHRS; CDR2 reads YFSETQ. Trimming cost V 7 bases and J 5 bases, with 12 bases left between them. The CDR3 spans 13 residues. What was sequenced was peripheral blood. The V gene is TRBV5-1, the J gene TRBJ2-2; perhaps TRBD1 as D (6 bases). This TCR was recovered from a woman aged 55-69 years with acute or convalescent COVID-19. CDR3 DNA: TGCGCCAGCTGGGGGCAAAAAACCGGGGAGCTGTTTTTT. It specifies CASWGQKTGELFF.